This T cell receptor beta chain was found in a study of blood T cell repertoires in COVID-19. At the level of the study: Material from acute and convalescent COVID-19 was sourced from the United States, Italy and Spain. Sources were T cells, B-cell-depleted T cells, or PBMCs; the material itself was cDNA or gDNA.

Per the authors' pipeline: It was from reference gene primer amplification that nucleated cell counts were estimated. Profiling relied on immunoSEQ multiplex PCR, and the TCRdb table lists in-frame clones only, not all of them. V and J calls and clone size follow that table, whereas D and trimming were derived from the DNA. Of some 170,000 clones listed, 80% to 95% are singletons. This clone is a singleton in its sample. Germline is not matched at one junction end, which may reflect a read error. Seattle-derived patients entered the study during active infection and were followed longitudinally. This clonotype was obtained from a woman in her sixties or seventies with COVID-19, enrolled during active disease. The source material was peripheral blood.

The CDR3 sequence is CARSVRGREWGNEQFF. CDR3 bases: TGTGCCCGCAGCGTACGGGGGAGGGAATGGGGGAATGAGCAGTTCTTC. The chain is built from TRBV9 and TRBJ2-1; 7 nucleotides line up with TRBD2. Germline V gene data show CDR1 as SGDLS and CDR2 as YYNGEE. This CDR3 has 16 amino acids.